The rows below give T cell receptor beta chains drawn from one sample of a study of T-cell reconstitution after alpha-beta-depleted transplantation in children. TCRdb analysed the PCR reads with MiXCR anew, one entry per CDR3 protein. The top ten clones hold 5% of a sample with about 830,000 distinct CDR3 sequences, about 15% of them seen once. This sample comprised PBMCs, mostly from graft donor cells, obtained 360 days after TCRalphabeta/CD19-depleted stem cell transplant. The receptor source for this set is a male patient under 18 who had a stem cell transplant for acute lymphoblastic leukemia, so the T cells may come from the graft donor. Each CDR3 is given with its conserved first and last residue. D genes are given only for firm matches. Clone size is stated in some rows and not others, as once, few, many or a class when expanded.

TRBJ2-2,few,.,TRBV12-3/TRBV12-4,CASSLARGDTGELFF,TGTGCCAGCAGTTTAGCCAGGGGTGACACCGGGGAGCTGTTTTTT
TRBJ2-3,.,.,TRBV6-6,CASGWLADTQYF,TGTGCCAGCGGCTGGCTGGCAGATACGCAGTATTTT
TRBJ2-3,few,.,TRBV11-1,CASSPPHHGMVGITDTQYF,TGTGCCAGCAGCCCTCCTCACCACGGGATGGTGGGAATCACAGATACGCAGTATTTT
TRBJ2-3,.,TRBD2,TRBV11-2,CASSLSALSGSRYTQYF,TGTGCCAGCAGCTTGAGTGCCCTTAGCGGGAGCCGTTATACGCAGTATTTT
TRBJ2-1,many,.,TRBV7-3,CASSSSGTGDEQFF,TGTGCCAGCAGCTCATCAGGGACGGGCGATGAGCAGTTCTTC
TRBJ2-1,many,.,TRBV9,CASSPDGDEQFF,TGTGCCAGCAGCCCAGATGGTGATGAGCAGTTCTTC
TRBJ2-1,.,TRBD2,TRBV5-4,CASSLVRLAGGPAYNEQFF,TGTGCCAGCAGCTTGGTTCGGCTAGCGGGAGGGCCGGCATACAATGAGCAGTTCTTC
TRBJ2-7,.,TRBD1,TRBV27,CASSPQGAHEQYF,TGTGCCAGCAGTCCTCAGGGGGCTCACGAGCAGTACTTC
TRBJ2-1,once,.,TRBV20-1,CSARDTGWGVDEQFF,TGCAGTGCTAGAGATACGGGGTGGGGGGTGGATGAGCAGTTCTTC
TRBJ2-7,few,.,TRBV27,CASSLSPFLEQYF,TGTGCCAGCAGTTTATCCCCGTTTCTCGAGCAGTACTTC
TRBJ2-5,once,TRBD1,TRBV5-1,CASSLRDRVIQTQYF,TGCGCCAGCAGCCTCCGGGACAGGGTAATCCAGACCCAGTACTTC
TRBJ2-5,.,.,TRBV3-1,CASQFFSAQETQYF,TGTGCCAGCCAGTTTTTTAGTGCCCAAGAGACCCAGTACTTC
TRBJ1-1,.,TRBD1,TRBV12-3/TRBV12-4,CASSLGQAGRAFF,TGTGCCAGCAGTCTTGGACAGGCAGGGAGGGCTTTCTTT
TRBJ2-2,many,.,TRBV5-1,CASSQGDGGELFF,TGCGCCAGCAGCCAGGGAGACGGCGGGGAGCTGTTTTTT
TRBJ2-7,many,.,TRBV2,CASMVGGRYEQYF,TGTGCCAGCATGGTAGGGGGGAGGTACGAGCAGTACTTC
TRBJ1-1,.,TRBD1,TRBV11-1,CASSFDRGGTEAFF,TGTGCCAGCAGCTTTGACAGGGGGGGGACTGAAGCTTTCTTT
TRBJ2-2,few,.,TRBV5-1,CASSFGQPNTGELFF,TGCGCCAGCAGCTTCGGACAGCCGAACACCGGGGAGCTGTTTTTT
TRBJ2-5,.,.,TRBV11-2,CASSLVGGTDQETQYF,TGTGCCAGCAGTCTCGTTGGGGGAACGGACCAAGAGACCCAGTACTTC
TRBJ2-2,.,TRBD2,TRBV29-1,CSVEKRGNTGELFF,TGCAGCGTTGAAAAGCGGGGGAACACCGGGGAGCTGTTTTTT
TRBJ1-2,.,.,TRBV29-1,CSVERFGQNYGYTF,TGCAGCGTTGAAAGGTTTGGACAGAACTATGGCTACACCTTC